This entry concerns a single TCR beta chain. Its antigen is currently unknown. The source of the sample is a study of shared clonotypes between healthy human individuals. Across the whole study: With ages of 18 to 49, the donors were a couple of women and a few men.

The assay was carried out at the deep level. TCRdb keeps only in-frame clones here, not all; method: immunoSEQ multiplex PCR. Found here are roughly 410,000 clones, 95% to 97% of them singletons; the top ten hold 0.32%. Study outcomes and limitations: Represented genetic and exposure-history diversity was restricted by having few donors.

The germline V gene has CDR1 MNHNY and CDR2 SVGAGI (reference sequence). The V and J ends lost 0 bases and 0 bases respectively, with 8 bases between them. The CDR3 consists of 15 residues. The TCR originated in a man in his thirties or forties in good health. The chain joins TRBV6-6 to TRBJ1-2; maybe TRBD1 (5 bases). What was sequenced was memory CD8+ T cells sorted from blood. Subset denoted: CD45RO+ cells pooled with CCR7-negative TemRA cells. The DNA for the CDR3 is TGTGCCAGCAGTTACTCGACAGCCGCTAACTATGGCTACACCTTC. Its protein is CASSYSTAANYGYTF.